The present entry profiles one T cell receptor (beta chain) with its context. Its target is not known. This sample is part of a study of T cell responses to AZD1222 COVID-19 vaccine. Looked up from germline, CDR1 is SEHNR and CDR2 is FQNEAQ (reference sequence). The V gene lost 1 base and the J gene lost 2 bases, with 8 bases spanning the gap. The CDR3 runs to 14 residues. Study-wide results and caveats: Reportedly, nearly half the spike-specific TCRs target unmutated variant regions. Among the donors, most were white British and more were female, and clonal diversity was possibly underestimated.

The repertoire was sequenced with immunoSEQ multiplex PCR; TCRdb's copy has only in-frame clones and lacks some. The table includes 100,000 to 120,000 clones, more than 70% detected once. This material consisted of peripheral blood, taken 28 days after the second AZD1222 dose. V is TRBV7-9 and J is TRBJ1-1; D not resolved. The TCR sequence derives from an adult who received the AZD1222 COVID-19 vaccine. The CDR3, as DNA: TGTGCCAGCAGCTTAGGAGGAATCAACACTGAAGCTTTCTTT. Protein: CASSLGGINTEAFF.